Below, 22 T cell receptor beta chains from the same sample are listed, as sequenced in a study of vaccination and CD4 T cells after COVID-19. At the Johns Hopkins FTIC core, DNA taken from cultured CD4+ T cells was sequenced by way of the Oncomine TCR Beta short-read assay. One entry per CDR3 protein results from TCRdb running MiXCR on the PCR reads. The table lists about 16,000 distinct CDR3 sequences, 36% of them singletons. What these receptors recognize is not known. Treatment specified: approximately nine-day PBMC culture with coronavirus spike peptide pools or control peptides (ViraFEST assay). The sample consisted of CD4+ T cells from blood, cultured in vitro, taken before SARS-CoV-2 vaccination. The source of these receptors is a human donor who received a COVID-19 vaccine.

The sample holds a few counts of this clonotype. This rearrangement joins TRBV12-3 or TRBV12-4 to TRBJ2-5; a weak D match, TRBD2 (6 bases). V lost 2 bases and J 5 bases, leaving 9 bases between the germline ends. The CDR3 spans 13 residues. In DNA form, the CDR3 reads TGTGCCAGCAGTTTAATGGAGGGGGAGACCCAGTACTTC. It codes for CASSLMEGETQYF.

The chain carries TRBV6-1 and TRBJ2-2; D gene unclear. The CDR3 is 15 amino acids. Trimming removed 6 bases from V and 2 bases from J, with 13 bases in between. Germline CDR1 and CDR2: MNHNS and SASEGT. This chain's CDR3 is CASRPGLANTGELFF. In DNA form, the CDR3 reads TGTGCCAGCAGGCCTGGCCTTGCTAACACCGGGGAGCTGTTTTTT.

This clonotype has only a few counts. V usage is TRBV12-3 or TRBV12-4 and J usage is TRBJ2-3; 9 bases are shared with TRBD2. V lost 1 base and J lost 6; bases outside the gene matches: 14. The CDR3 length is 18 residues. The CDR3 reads CASSLGLGGGAGSDTQYF. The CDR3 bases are TGTGCCAGCAGTTTAGGTCTCGGCGGGGGGGCCGGGTCGGATACGCAGTATTTT.

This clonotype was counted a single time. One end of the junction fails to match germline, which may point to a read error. CDR3 protein: CASSPDSADGEAQYF. In DNA, the CDR3 is TGTGCCAGCAGCCCTGACAGCGCCGATGGAGAGGCCCAGTACTTC. The chain joins TRBV2 to TRBJ2-5, with D perhaps matching TRBD1 (5 bases). Germline CDR1 is SNHLY and CDR2 is FYNNEI. This CDR3 contains 15 residues.

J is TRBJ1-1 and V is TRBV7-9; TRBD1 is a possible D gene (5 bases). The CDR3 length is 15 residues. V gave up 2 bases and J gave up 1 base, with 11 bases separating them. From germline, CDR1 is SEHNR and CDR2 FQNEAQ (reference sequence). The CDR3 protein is CASSLRGLGNTEAFF. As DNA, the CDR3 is TGTGCCAGCAGCTTAAGGGGTTTAGGGAACACTGAAGCTTTCTTT.

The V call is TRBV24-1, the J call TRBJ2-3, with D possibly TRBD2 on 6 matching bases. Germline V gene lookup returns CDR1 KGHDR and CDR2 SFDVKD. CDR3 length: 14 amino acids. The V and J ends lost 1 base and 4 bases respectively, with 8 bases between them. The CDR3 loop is CATSDLGTADTQYF. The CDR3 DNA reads TGTGCCACCAGTGATTTAGGGACTGCAGATACGCAGTATTTT.

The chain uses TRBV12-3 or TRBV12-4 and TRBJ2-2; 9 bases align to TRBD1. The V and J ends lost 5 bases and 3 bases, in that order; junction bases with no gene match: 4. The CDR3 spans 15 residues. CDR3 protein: CASSAGTGYTGELFF. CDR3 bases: TGTGCCAGCAGTGCCGGGACAGGGTACACCGGGGAGCTGTTTTTT.

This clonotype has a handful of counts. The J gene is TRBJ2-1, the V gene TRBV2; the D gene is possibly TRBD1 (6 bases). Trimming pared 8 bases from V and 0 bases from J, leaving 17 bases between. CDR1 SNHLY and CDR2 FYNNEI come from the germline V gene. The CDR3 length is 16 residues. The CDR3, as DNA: TGTGCCAGCCAGAAAGGGGGAAGAGGCTCCTACAATGAGCAGTTCTTC. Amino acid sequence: CASQKGGRGSYNEQFF.

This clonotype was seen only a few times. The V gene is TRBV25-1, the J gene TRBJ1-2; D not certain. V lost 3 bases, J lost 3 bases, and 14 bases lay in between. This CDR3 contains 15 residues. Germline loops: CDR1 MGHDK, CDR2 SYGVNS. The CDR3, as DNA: TGTGCCAGCAGTGAGGGAGGGAAGGACCACTATGGCTACACCTTC. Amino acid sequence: CASSEGGKDHYGYTF.

The CDR3, as DNA: TGTGCCAGCAGTTTAGGAGGGATCACCGGGGAGCTGTTTTTT. Its protein product is CASSLGGITGELFF. The V and J genes are TRBV12-3 or TRBV12-4 and TRBJ2-2, with D tentatively TRBD2 (5 bases). There are 14 residues in the CDR3. Trimming pared 1 base from V and 4 bases from J, leaving 7 bases between.

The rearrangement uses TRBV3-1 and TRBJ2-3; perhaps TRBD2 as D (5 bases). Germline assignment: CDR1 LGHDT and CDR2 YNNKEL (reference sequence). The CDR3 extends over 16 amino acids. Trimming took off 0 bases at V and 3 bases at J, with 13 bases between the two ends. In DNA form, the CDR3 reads TGTGCCAGCAGCCAAGACCCCCCGGGGAGTACAGATACGCAGTATTTT. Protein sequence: CASSQDPPGSTDTQYF.

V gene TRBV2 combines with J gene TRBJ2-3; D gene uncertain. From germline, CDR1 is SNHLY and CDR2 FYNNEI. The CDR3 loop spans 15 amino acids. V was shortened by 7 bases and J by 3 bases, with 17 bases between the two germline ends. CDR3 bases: TGTGCCAGCATGGCCACTCCTAGGCCGACAGATACGCAGTATTTT. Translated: CASMATPRPTDTQYF.

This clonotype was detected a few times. The CDR3 region has the DNA TGTGCCAGCAGCCGCGGGACAGGGATGAACACTGAAGCTTTCTTT. Translation gives CASSRGTGMNTEAFF. J is TRBJ1-1 and V is TRBV5-5; 9 bases align to TRBD1. The CDR3 is made up of 15 amino acids. Per the germline V gene, CDR1 is SGHKS and CDR2 is YYEKEE (reference sequence). Germline trimming cut 4 bases from V and 0 bases from J; bases unmatched to any gene: 4.

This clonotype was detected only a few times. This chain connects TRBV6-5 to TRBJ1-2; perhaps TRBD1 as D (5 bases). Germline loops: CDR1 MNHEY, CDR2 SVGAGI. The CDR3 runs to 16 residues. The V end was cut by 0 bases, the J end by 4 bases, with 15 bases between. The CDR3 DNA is TGTGCCAGCAGTTACTCGGCAAGAGACAGTAGCTATGGCTACACCTTC. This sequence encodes CASSYSARDSSYGYTF.

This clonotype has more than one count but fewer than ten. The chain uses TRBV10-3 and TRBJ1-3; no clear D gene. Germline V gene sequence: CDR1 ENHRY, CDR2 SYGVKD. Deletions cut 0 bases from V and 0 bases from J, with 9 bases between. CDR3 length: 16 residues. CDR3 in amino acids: CAISESIDNSGNTIYF. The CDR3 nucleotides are TGTGCCATCAGTGAGTCGATAGATAACTCTGGAAACACCATATATTTT.

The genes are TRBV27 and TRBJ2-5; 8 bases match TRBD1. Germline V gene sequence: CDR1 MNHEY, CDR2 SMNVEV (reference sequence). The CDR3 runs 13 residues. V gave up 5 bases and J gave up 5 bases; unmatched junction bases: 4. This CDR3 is CASSTDREETQYF. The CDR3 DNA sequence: TGTGCCAGCAGTACGGACAGGGAGGAGACCCAGTACTTC.

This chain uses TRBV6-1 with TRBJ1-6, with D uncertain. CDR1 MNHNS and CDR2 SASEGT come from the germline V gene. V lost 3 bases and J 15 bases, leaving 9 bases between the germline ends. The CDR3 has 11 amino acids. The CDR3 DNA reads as TGTGCCAGCAGTGAGCTCCGCGGCCTCCACTTT. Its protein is CASSELRGLHF.

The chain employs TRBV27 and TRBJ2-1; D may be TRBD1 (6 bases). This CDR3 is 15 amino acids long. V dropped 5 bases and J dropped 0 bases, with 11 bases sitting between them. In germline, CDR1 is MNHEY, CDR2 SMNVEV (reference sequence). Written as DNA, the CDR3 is TGTGCCAGCAGTACCCGGGACACCTCCTACAATGAGCAGTTCTTC. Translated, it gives CASSTRDTSYNEQFF.

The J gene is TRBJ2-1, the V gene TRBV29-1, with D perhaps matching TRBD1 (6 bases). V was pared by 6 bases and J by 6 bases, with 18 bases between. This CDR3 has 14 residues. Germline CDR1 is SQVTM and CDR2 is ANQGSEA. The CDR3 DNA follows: TGCAGCGTGGCCACCGGGACACTGATCAATGAGCAGTTCTTC. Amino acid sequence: CSVATGTLINEQFF.

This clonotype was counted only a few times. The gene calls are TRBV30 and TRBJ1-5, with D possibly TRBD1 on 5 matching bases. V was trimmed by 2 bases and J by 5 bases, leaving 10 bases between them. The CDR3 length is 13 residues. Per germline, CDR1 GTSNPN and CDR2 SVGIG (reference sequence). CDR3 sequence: CAWSPRDDQPQHF. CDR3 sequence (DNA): TGTGCCTGGAGTCCGAGGGACGATCAGCCCCAGCATTTT. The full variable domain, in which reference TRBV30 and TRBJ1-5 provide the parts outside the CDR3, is SQTIHQWPATLVQPVGSPLSLECTVEGTSNPNLYWYRQAAGRGLQLLFYSVGIGQISSEVPQNLSASRPQDRQFILSSKKLLLSDSGFYLCAWSPRDDQPQHFGDGTRLSIL.

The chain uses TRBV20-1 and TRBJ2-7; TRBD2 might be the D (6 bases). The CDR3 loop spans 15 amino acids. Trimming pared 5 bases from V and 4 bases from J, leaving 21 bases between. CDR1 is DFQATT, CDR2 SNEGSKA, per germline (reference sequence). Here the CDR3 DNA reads TGCAGTGCTCAAAGCCGGGACTTCGGGGGTTACGAGCAGTACTTC. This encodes CSAQSRDFGGYEQYF.

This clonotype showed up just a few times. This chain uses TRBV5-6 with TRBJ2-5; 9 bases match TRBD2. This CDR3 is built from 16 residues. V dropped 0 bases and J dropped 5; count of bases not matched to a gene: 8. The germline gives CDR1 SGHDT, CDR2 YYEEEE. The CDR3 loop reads CASSLDLAGTGETQYF. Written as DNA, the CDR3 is TGTGCCAGCAGCTTGGACCTAGCGGGGACCGGGGAGACCCAGTACTTC.